The rows below give T cell receptor beta chains drawn from one sample of a study of blood T cell repertoires in COVID-19. The protocol was immunoSEQ multiplex PCR, while the TCRdb copy is restricted to in-frame clones and leaves out a portion. The table records roughly 150,000 clones, approximately 84% of them present only once. The material sequenced was peripheral blood. Receptors originate from a human donor in a cohort sampled during active COVID-19. Both conserved end residues are part of each CDR3. A D gene is named only where the DNA matches it firmly. For some rows the clone size is stated as once, few or many, or as a class when expanded; others skip it.

d_call	j_call	v_call	clone_size	cdr3_length	cdr3_aa	cdr3_nt
TRBD1	TRBJ1-1	TRBV3-1/TRBV3-2	NA	12	CASGPWTGKAFF	TGTGCCAGCGGGCCCTGGACAGGGAAAGCTTTCTTT
TRBD1	TRBJ2-3	TRBV10-3	NA	14	CAIAWDREADTQYF	TGTGCCATCGCCTGGGACAGGGAGGCAGATACGCAGTATTTT
NA	TRBJ2-3	TRBV30	NA	13	CAWSGLPTDTQYF	TGTGCCTGGAGTGGACTTCCCACAGATACGCAGTATTTT
TRBD1	TRBJ1-2	TRBV12-3/TRBV12-4	NA	13	CASSQGAGGGYTF	TGTGCCAGCAGTCAAGGGGCAGGGGGCGGCTACACCTTC
NA	TRBJ1-1	TRBV7-2	NA	14	CASSLEATPTEAFF	TGTGCCAGCAGCTTAGAAGCAACCCCCACTGAAGCTTTCTTT
TRBD1	TRBJ2-1	TRBV24-1	NA	16	CATRRTGLATHHEQFF	TGTGCCACCAGACGGACAGGACTCGCGACACACCATGAGCAGTTCTTC
TRBD2	TRBJ2-5	TRBV2	NA	16	CASRRTSGNLGETQYF	TGTGCCAGCAGGAGGACTAGCGGGAACCTCGGGGAGACCCAGTACTTC
NA	TRBJ2-5	TRBV12-3/TRBV12-4	NA	13	CASSLGEFETQYF	TGTGCCAGCAGTTTGGGAGAGTTTGAGACCCAGTACTTC
TRBD2	TRBJ2-5	TRBV2	NA	13	CASRPSGRETQYF	TGTGCCAGCCGGCCTAGCGGGAGGGAGACCCAGTACTTC
NA	TRBJ1-5	TRBV6-2/TRBV6-3	NA	18	CASSRIRYAEYSNQPQHF	TGTGCCAGCAGTCGCATCCGTTATGCAGAATATAGCAATCAGCCCCAGCATTTT
TRBD2	TRBJ2-3	TRBV19	once	18	CASSIISGGGPGTDTQYF	TGTGCCAGTAGTATTATTAGCGGGGGTGGGCCTGGGACAGATACGCAGTATTTT
TRBD1	TRBJ2-7	TRBV9	NA	15	CASSSGTGYPHEQYF	TGTGCCAGCAGCAGTGGGACAGGTTATCCCCACGAGCAGTACTTC
TRBD2	TRBJ2-2	TRBV7-8	once	15	CASSPGGGNTGELFF	TGTGCCAGCAGCCCGGGAGGGGGGAACACCGGGGAGCTGTTTTTT
TRBD1	TRBJ1-6	TRBV6-5	NA	16	CASSSARQGSRSPLHF	TGTGCCAGCAGTTCCGCCAGACAGGGCTCACGGTCACCCCTCCACTTT
NA	TRBJ2-7	TRBV12-3/TRBV12-4	NA	12	CASSLYQYEQYF	TGTGCCAGCAGTTTATACCAGTACGAGCAGTACTTC
TRBD1	TRBJ1-3	TRBV2	NA	16	CASTVGSGGSGNTIYF	TGTGCCAGCACCGTGGGGTCAGGGGGCTCTGGAAACACCATATATTTT
TRBD1	TRBJ1-2	TRBV7-2	NA	17	CASSSYYTLGQGDGYTF	TGTGCCAGCAGCTCCTACTACACACTGGGACAGGGGGATGGCTACACCTTC
TRBD2	TRBJ2-3	TRBV7-2	NA	15	CASSLQAGAGDTQYF	TGTGCCAGCAGCTTACAAGCGGGGGCGGGAGATACGCAGTATTTT
TRBD1	TRBJ1-2	TRBV14	NA	16	CASSPDRLMTTRGYTF	TGTGCCAGCAGCCCGGACAGGCTCATGACTACGAGGGGCTACACCTTC
NA	TRBJ2-5	TRBV30	NA	11	CASARRETQYF	TGTGCCTCAGCCCGGAGGGAGACCCAGTACTTC
NA	TRBJ2-5	TRBV4-1	NA	14	CASSQGPLQETQYF	TGCGCCAGCAGCCAAGGTCCCCTCCAGGAGACCCAGTACTTC
TRBD2	TRBJ2-5	TRBV5-6	NA	18	CASSLAGTSGRVVKTQYF	TGTGCCAGCAGCTTGGCAGGGACTAGCGGGAGGGTTGTAAAGACCCAGTACTTC
NA	TRBJ2-1	TRBV19	NA	18	CASSTQGAGGPGPNEQFF	TGTGCCAGTAGCACGCAGGGGGCGGGAGGGCCTGGTCCCAATGAGCAGTTCTTC
NA	TRBJ1-2	TRBV24-1	once	13	CATSDSRSGGYTF	TGTGCCACCAGTGATTCTAGATCAGGGGGCTACACCTTC
NA	TRBJ1-1	TRBV19	NA	14	CASSRQATGTEAFF	TGTGCCAGTAGTAGACAGGCTACGGGCACTGAAGCTTTCTTT
TRBD2	TRBJ2-1	TRBV7-9	NA	15	CASSFTSGGYNEQFF	TGTGCCAGCAGCTTCACTAGCGGGGGTTACAATGAGCAGTTCTTC
NA	TRBJ1-6	TRBV29-1	NA	13	CSVGLGPGTPLHF	TGCAGCGTAGGATTGGGTCCGGGGACACCCCTCCACTTT
TRBD2	TRBJ2-5	TRBV24-1	NA	16	CATSDPGLAGAETQYF	TGTGCCACCAGTGACCCGGGACTAGCGGGAGCTGAGACCCAGTACTTC
NA	TRBJ1-4	TRBV29-1	NA	13	CSGRGGLGEKLFF	TGCAGCGGCCGCGGGGGCCTAGGTGAAAAACTGTTTTTT
TRBD2	TRBJ2-3	TRBV5-1	NA	14	CASRLAGLADTQYF	TGCGCCAGCAGGCTAGCGGGGTTGGCAGATACGCAGTATTTT
NA	TRBJ1-1	TRBV29-1	NA	13	CSVDRAPNTEAFF	TGCAGCGTTGACAGGGCCCCGAACACTGAAGCTTTCTTT
NA	TRBJ2-7	TRBV7-2	NA	14	CASSSQGYSYEQYF	TGTGCCAGCAGCTCCCAGGGGTACTCCTACGAGCAGTACTTC
NA	TRBJ2-2	TRBV21-1	few	15	CASSKNGQPTGELFF	TGTGCCAGCAGCAAAAACGGACAGCCTACCGGGGAGCTGTTTTTT
TRBD2	TRBJ2-2	TRBV5-8	NA	18	CASSFLRLAGGNTGELFF	TGTGCCAGCAGCTTCTTAAGACTAGCGGGAGGGAACACCGGGGAGCTGTTTTTT
NA	TRBJ1-1	TRBV19	NA	13	CASSIPDSTEAFF	TGTGCCAGTAGCATACCAGATTCCACTGAAGCTTTCTTT
TRBD2	TRBJ2-5	TRBV10-2	NA	16	CASGGEGTTGVETQYF	TGCGCCAGCGGGGGGGAAGGTACGACTGGGGTAGAGACCCAGTACTTC
NA	TRBJ2-7	TRBV5-4	NA	16	CASSFGGQYNSYEQYF	TGTGCCAGCAGTTTTGGCGGACAGTACAACTCCTACGAGCAGTACTTC
NA	TRBJ2-7	TRBV11-3	NA	14	CASSLTGGVKEQYF	TGTGCCAGCAGCTTAACAGGGGGGGTAAAGGAGCAGTACTTC
TRBD1	TRBJ1-1	TRBV10-3	few	14	CAISRQGGSTEAFF	TGTGCCATCAGTCGACAGGGGGGGAGCACTGAAGCTTTCTTT
TRBD1	TRBJ1-3	TRBV20-1	NA	14	CSASYRGAGNTIYF	TGCAGTGCTAGTTACAGGGGTGCTGGAAACACCATATATTTT
NA	TRBJ2-7	TRBV20-1	NA	11	CSATPSYEQYF	TGCAGTGCTACCCCGTCCTACGAGCAGTACTTC
NA	TRBJ1-1	TRBV7-3	NA	13	CASSLTGVGGAFF	TGTGCCAGCAGCTTAACCGGTGTGGGGGGAGCTTTCTTT
TRBD2	TRBJ2-1	TRBV24-1	NA	15	CATSVSRVASGEQFF	TGTGCCACCAGTGTGTCACGGGTGGCTAGCGGAGAGCAGTTCTTC
NA	TRBJ2-2	TRBV21-1	NA	15	CASSRRTGRTGELFF	TGTGCCAGCAGCAGGCGGACAGGGCGGACCGGGGAGCTGTTTTTT
TRBD1	TRBJ1-1	TRBV5-1	NA	15	CASSPDPGTGSEAFF	TGCGCCAGCAGCCCAGATCCCGGGACAGGGAGTGAAGCTTTCTTT
NA	TRBJ2-7	TRBV3-1/TRBV3-2	NA	12	CASSHRGREQYF	TGTGCCAGCAGCCACAGGGGAAGGGAGCAGTACTTC
TRBD2	TRBJ2-7	TRBV14	NA	14	CASSPPIAGSEQYF	TGTGCCAGCAGCCCCCCCATAGCGGGGAGCGAGCAGTACTTC
NA	TRBJ2-3	TRBV5-5	NA	14	CASSPTGPADTQYF	TGTGCCAGCAGCCCTACAGGGCCCGCAGATACGCAGTATTTT
NA	TRBJ2-2	TRBV12-3/TRBV12-4	NA	13	CASSPGNTGELFF	TGTGCCAGCAGCCCGGGAAACACCGGGGAGCTGTTTTTT
NA	TRBJ1-1	TRBV27	NA	14	CASSPGGVETEAFF	TGTGCCAGCAGTCCGGGGGGGGTTGAGACTGAAGCTTTCTTT
NA	TRBJ2-5	TRBV7-9	NA	13	CASSSSGLETQYF	TGTGCCAGCAGCTCCTCAGGGCTGGAGACCCAGTACTTC
NA	TRBJ2-5	TRBV15	NA	14	CATSRDEVGETQYF	TGTGCCACCAGCAGAGACGAGGTCGGGGAGACCCAGTACTTC
TRBD1	TRBJ2-3	TRBV18	NA	12	CASSEDRGPEYF	TGTGCCAGCTCAGAAGACAGGGGGCCGGAGTATTTT
NA	TRBJ1-2	TRBV11-2	NA	14	CASSLDGDRYGYTF	TGTGCCAGCAGCTTAGATGGTGACAGATATGGCTACACCTTC
NA	TRBJ2-3	TRBV15	once	16	CATSRDYWTGTDTQYF	TGTGCCACCAGCAGAGATTATTGGACAGGCACAGATACGCAGTATTTT